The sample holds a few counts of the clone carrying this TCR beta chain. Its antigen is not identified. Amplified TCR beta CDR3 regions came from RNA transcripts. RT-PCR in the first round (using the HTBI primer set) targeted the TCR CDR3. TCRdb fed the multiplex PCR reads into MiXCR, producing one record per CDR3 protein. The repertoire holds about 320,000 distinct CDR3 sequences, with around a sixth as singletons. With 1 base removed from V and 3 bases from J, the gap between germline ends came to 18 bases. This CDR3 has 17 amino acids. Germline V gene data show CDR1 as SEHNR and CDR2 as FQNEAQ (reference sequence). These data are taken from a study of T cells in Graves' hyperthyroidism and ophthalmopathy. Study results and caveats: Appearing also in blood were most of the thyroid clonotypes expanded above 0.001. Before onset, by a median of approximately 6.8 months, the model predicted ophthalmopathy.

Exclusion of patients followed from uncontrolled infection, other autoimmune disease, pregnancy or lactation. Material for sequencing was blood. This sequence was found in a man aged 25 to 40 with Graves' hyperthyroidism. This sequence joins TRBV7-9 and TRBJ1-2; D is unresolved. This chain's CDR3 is CASSLEEGMGDYYGYTF. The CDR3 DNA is TGTGCCAGCAGCTTAGAGGAAGGTATGGGAGACTACTATGGCTACACCTTC.